This T cell receptor (beta chain) is drawn from a study of T-cell memory formation after mild COVID-19. Regarding the study as a whole: Contracting CD8+ clones were enriched in EMRA, CD4+ mainly in CM and EM.

One entry per CDR3 protein, called by TCRdb with MiXCR from the 5' RACE reads. The sample has 100,000 to 150,000 distinct CDR3 sequences; about 17% are singletons. The CDR3 totals 13 residues. J was trimmed by 4 bases and V by 3 bases; bases with no gene match: 5. CDR1 is DFQATT and CDR2 is SNEGSKA in the germline V gene (reference sequence). Notes on this clonotype: Its cognate antigen is unknown.

The origin of this receptor is an adult woman who had mild COVID-19 (a few samples of this study predate the infection). Cell type and time point are not known. Sequencing was performed on PBMCs or a T cell subset sorted from them (not recorded which). J is TRBJ1-1 and V is TRBV20-1; the match to TRBD1 covers 7 bases. The CDR3 loop is CSAREAGGTEAFF. In nucleotides, the CDR3 is TGCAGTGCTAGGGAGGCAGGGGGCACTGAAGCTTTCTTT.